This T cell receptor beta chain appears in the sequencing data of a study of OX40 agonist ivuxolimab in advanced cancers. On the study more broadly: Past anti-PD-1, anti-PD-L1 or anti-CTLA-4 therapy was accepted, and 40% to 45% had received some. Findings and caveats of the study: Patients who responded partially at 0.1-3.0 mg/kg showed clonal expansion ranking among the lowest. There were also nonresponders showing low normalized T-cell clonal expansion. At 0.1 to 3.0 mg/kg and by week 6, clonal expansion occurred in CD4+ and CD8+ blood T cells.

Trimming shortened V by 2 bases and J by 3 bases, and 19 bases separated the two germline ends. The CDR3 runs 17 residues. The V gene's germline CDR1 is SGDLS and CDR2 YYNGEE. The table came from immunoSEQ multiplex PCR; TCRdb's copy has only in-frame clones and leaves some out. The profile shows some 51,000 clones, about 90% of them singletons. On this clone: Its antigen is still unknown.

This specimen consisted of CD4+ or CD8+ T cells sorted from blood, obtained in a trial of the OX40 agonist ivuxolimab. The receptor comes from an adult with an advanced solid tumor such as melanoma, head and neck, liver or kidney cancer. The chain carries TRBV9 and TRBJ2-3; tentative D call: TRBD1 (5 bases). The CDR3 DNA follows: TGTGCCAGCAGCGTGCCATATAAGGGGCAGGTTACAGATACGCAGTATTTT. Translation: CASSVPYKGQVTDTQYF.